Listed below are T cell receptor beta chains from one sample, sequenced in a study of T cell changes during pregnancy in multiple sclerosis. Repertoires were generated with immunoSEQ multiplex PCR, while TCRdb's copy carries only in-frame clones and drops some. The table includes some 40,000 clones, less than 90% detected once. Sequenced material: CD4+ T cells from peripheral blood mononuclear cells, taken in the first trimester of pregnancy. All receptors come from a female donor with multiple sclerosis, enrolled in a pregnancy study. CDR3s include the opening cysteine and the closing phenylalanine or tryptophan.

j_call,v_call,cdr3_aa
TRBJ1-4,TRBV25-1,CASRPEPGSQGGEKLFF
TRBJ2-1,TRBV5-1,CASSLDSGTGWYEQFF
TRBJ2-7,TRBV28,CASRPLAGGSYEQYF
TRBJ1-2,TRBV5-4,CASSVGQGAANYGYTF
TRBJ2-4,TRBV18,CASSSQQGAENIQYF
TRBJ1-4,TRBV6-1,CASSAQRGSEKLFF
TRBJ1-4,TRBV6-1,CASSDLQGFGEKLFF
TRBJ2-7,TRBV18,CASSLGLAGVSSYEQYF
TRBJ1-3,TRBV5-5,CASRRAEVDTSGNTIYF
TRBJ2-7,TRBV27,CASSSGGLAGGYF
TRBJ1-1,TRBV5-1,CASSPGIVDTEAFF
TRBJ2-7,TRBV7-2,CASSLAGQGAAYEQYF
TRBJ2-7,TRBV29-1,CSVLGLAVYEQYF